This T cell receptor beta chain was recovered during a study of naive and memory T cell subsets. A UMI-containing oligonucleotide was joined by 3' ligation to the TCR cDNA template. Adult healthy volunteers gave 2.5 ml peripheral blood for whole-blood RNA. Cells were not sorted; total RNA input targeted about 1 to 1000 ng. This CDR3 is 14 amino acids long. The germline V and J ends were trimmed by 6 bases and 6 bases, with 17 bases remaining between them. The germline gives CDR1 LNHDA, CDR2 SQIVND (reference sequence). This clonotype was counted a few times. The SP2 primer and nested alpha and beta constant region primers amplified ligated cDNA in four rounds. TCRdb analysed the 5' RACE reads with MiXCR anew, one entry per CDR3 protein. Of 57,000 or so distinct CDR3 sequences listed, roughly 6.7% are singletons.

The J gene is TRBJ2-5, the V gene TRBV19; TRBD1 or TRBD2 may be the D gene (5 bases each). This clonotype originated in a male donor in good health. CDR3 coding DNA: TGTGCCAGTAGAGGGACCCTAAAAATGAAGACCCAGTACTTC. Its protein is CASRGTLKMKTQYF.